A selection of T cell receptor beta chains follows, all from one sample in a study of cytomegalovirus exposure and HLA in healthy donors. TCRdb's copy holds only in-frame clones and misses some; the assay was immunoSEQ multiplex PCR. The table has some 330,000 clones, about nine tenths seen once. The sequenced material came from PBMCs. The receptors here all came from a woman aged 18-30 years in good health and CMV-seronegative. Each CDR3 is given with its conserved first and last residue. The D gene is left open where the match is weak.

V,length,D,J,CDR3
TRBV5-1,16,TRBD2,TRBJ2-3,CASSLASAGVTDTQYF
TRBV4-3,17,.,TRBJ1-3,CASSQDSRVGRENTIYF
TRBV27,17,.,TRBJ2-7,CASSLSSGFRIFGEQYF
TRBV21-1,13,.,TRBJ2-7,CASKAGGPYEQYF
TRBV6-1,12,TRBD2,TRBJ2-3,CAVSGSIDTQYF
TRBV29-1,13,TRBD2,TRBJ2-2,CSVEGEGPGELFF
TRBV27,18,.,TRBJ1-5,CASSPGGTPLYSNQPQHF
TRBV28,15,.,TRBJ2-7,CASSLGTLASYEQYF
TRBV10-3,15,.,TRBJ2-3,CAASDRGGTTDTQYF
TRBV5-6,13,.,TRBJ1-4,CASSLANNEKLFF
TRBV7-8,15,.,TRBJ1-4,CASSLARGEYEKLFF
TRBV18,15,.,TRBJ2-2,CASSPGGLNTGELFF
TRBV5-4,17,TRBD2,TRBJ2-6,CASSLTSGLSGANVLTF
TRBV7-7,13,.,TRBJ1-3,CASSLAEGNTIYF
TRBV18,14,TRBD1,TRBJ1-2,CASSLRIGGDGYTF
TRBV7-3,17,.,TRBJ2-1,CASSPGSGGLVVGEQFF
TRBV7-8,14,TRBD1,TRBJ1-2,CASSGTGGVDGYTF
TRBV14,14,TRBD1,TRBJ2-7,CASAGQGGPYEQYF
TRBV6-1,15,TRBD2,TRBJ2-2,CASSELAGDTGELFF
TRBV5-3,11,.,TRBJ2-7,CARSSPSEQYF
TRBV7-2,15,.,TRBJ1-4,CASSLRGGTNEKLFF
TRBV5-6,14,.,TRBJ2-7,CASSQGTAIDEQYF
TRBV7-3,15,TRBD2,TRBJ2-3,CASSLGGLASDTQYF
TRBV7-9,15,.,TRBJ1-1,CASSLGGQGNTEAFF
TRBV29-1,14,TRBD1,TRBJ2-7,CSVRGQAIPSEQYF
TRBV27,14,TRBD1,TRBJ2-7,CASSLGTGAFEQYF
TRBV28,16,.,TRBJ1-5,CASRLTGTWSDQPQHF
TRBV18,17,TRBD1,TRBJ2-7,CASSPPLPGTGVGEQYF
TRBV5-1,16,TRBD2,TRBJ2-5,CASSSGLAGEGETQYF
TRBV10-3,16,TRBD1,TRBJ1-5,CAISEGTGGFNQPQHF
TRBV12-5,14,TRBD1,TRBJ1-1,CASGTGGPNTEAFF
TRBV6-5,14,TRBD1,TRBJ1-2,CASARTGVDYGYTF
TRBV19,14,TRBD1,TRBJ2-7,CASSFGTGAYEQYF
TRBV18,15,TRBD1,TRBJ2-3,CASSWTGDSTDTQYF
TRBV27,14,TRBD2,TRBJ2-1,CASSLAGGYNEQFF
TRBV12-5,14,.,TRBJ2-3,CASGLVQSTDTQYF
TRBV27,17,TRBD2,TRBJ2-2,CASSLDRAGENTGELFF
TRBV9,18,TRBD2,TRBJ2-1,CASSPPKKRGGSYNEQFF
TRBV6-5,14,TRBD2,TRBJ2-7,CASTRLAGVYEQYF
TRBV10-3,16,.,TRBJ2-3,CAISEPEGRGTDTQYF
TRBV4-2,14,TRBD2,TRBJ2-3,CASGAGTSGDTQYF
TRBV6-5,15,TRBD1,TRBJ1-3,CASSSTGGSGNTIYF
TRBV4-2,16,TRBD2,TRBJ2-1,CASSHTGLAGENEQFF
TRBV11-1,15,.,TRBJ2-7,CASSLGAGRSYEQYF
TRBV11-2,14,.,TRBJ2-5,CASSPAVGQETQYF
TRBV11-3,16,TRBD2,TRBJ2-3,CASSGRTSGPGGTQYF
TRBV29-1,11,.,TRBJ2-1,CSMDSYNEQFF
TRBV27,16,.,TRBJ2-2,CASRSWEVANTGELFF
TRBV6-5,13,.,TRBJ1-2,CASSYSDSYGYTF
TRBV29-1,13,TRBD1,TRBJ2-7,CSVAGTGSGEQYF
TRBV11-2,14,TRBD1,TRBJ1-1,CASSTRGRGTEAFF
TRBV7-2,16,.,TRBJ1-5,CASSLYGTNSNQPQHF